The rows below give T cell receptor beta chains drawn from one sample of a study of T cell responses to AZD1222 COVID-19 vaccine. Sequencing was performed with immunoSEQ multiplex PCR; in TCRdb, only in-frame clones are kept and a portion is missing. The data show 80,000 to 100,000 clones, 85% to 90% seen once. Material: peripheral blood, obtained on day 0 of MenACWY control vaccination. The source of these receptors is an adult in good health. Both conserved end residues are part of each CDR3. Fields, in order: V gene, D gene, J gene, clone size, CDR3 DNA, CDR3 protein. A D gene is named only where the DNA matches it firmly. Only some rows state a clone size, as once, few, many or a class for expanded clones.

>TRBV30|TRBD1|TRBJ1-1|NA
TGTGCCTGGACCACAGGGGGCCCCATGAACACTGAAGCTTTCTTT
CAWTTGGPMNTEAFF
>TRBV2|NA|TRBJ2-1|once
TGTGCCAGCAGCACCCCCTTAGGGGGGTATGAGCAGTTCTTC
CASSTPLGGYEQFF
>TRBV19|TRBD1|TRBJ2-5|NA
TGTGCCAGTAGTATAGGTGGACAGGGAAAAGAGACCCAGTACTTC
CASSIGGQGKETQYF
>TRBV7-2|NA|TRBJ2-5|NA
TGTGCCAGCAGCCCCCGGTCCCCAGAGACCCAGTACTTC
CASSPRSPETQYF
>TRBV10-3|NA|TRBJ2-3|NA
TGTGCCATCAGTGGTACGACCGGGATTATAAGCACAGATACGCAGTATTTT
CAISGTTGIISTDTQYF
>TRBV18|NA|TRBJ1-1|NA
TGTGCCAGCTCACCTACAGGGACCGCTGAAGCTTTCTTT
CASSPTGTAEAFF
>TRBV9|TRBD2|TRBJ2-3|NA
TGTGCCAGCAGCGTAGGACGGGAGCGGGGGCGGGTCACAGATACGCAGTATTTT
CASSVGRERGRVTDTQYF
>TRBV30|NA|TRBJ1-1|once
TGTGCCTGGAGTAATACAGGGAAAGCTTTCTTT
CAWSNTGKAFF
>TRBV18|TRBD1|TRBJ2-2|once
TGTGCCAGCTCATCGGACAGGGGCAGCACCGGGGAGCTGTTTTTT
CASSSDRGSTGELFF
>TRBV7-8|TRBD2|TRBJ2-7|NA
TGTGCCAGCAGCCCCATCGGGCTAGCGGCGTACGAGCAGTACTTC
CASSPIGLAAYEQYF
>TRBV4-2|NA|TRBJ2-3|once
TGTGCCAGCAGCCAAGATCCCCAGGGTGCTAGCACAGATACGCAGTATTTT
CASSQDPQGASTDTQYF
>TRBV19|NA|TRBJ1-5|NA
TGTGCCAGTAGTATGGGGGAAGTGCAGCCCCAGCATTTT
CASSMGEVQPQHF
>TRBV7-2|TRBD2|TRBJ2-1|NA
TGTGCCAGCAGCTTAGTGACCGGGACTAGCCTACAGCAGTTCTTC
CASSLVTGTSLQQFF
>TRBV7-9|TRBD2|TRBJ2-1|NA
TGTGCCAGCAGCCCTTGGACTAGCGGGGGGGCTGAGCAGTTCTTC
CASSPWTSGGAEQFF
>TRBV6-2/TRBV6-3|TRBD1|TRBJ1-5|NA
TGTGCCAGCAGTGGGGGACAGGAACTCGATCAGCCCCAGCATTTT
CASSGGQELDQPQHF
>TRBV7-2|NA|TRBJ2-4|once
TGTGCCAGCAGCCTTTCCGGGGGTCAAAACATTCAGTACTTC
CASSLSGGQNIQYF
>TRBV7-2|NA|TRBJ1-1|once
TGTGCCAGCAGCTTAGACGGCAGGGGCACTGAAGCTTTCTTT
CASSLDGRGTEAFF
>TRBV4-3|NA|TRBJ2-1|NA
TGCGCCAGCAGCCTGTCTAGAGGCTCCTACAATGAGCAGTTCTTC
CASSLSRGSYNEQFF
>TRBV6-2/TRBV6-3|NA|TRBJ1-5|NA
TGTGCCAGCAGTTACTCTGGGACCGGACGGGGCAATCAGCCCCAGCATTTT
CASSYSGTGRGNQPQHF
>TRBV12-5|TRBD1|TRBJ1-6|NA
TGTGCTAGTGGTTTGGCTCCGACAGGGAGGAATTCACCCCTCCACTTT
CASGLAPTGRNSPLHF
>TRBV27|NA|TRBJ1-6|NA
TGTGCCATCCCGGGGGGTCCCAATTCACCCCTCCACTTT
CAIPGGPNSPLHF
>TRBV3-1/TRBV3-2|TRBD1|TRBJ1-3|NA
TGTGCCAGCGCACAGGGGGGGGACTCTGGAAACACCATATATTTT
CASAQGGDSGNTIYF
>TRBV5-1|TRBD2|TRBJ2-7|NA
TGCGCCAGCAGCTTGATGGGCGGGGGGATCTCCTACGAGCAGTACTTC
CASSLMGGGISYEQYF
>TRBV4-1|TRBD1|TRBJ2-2|NA
TGCGCCAGCAGCCAAGTCGTTCCAGGGGGCGAGTTTTCGGTAAGCGGGGAGCTGTTTTTT
CASSQVVPGGEFSVSGELFF
>TRBV6-4|NA|TRBJ1-6|NA
TGTGCCAGCAGTGAAAACGGATCCCACAACGGGTCACCCCTCCACTTT
CASSENGSHNGSPLHF
>TRBV19|NA|TRBJ2-7|few
TGTGCCAGTAGTATGGGTACCTACGAGCAGTACTTC
CASSMGTYEQYF
>TRBV5-6|NA|TRBJ1-2|NA
TGTGCCAGCAGCTTGGACGACAGAAATGGCTACACCTTC
CASSLDDRNGYTF
>TRBV18|TRBD1|TRBJ1-2|NA
TGTGCCAGCTCACCTGGGACAGCCCCTAACTATGGCTACACCTTC
CASSPGTAPNYGYTF
>TRBV11-2|NA|TRBJ2-5|NA
TGTGCCAGCAGCCGGCCCGCCTACCAAGAGACCCAGTACTTC
CASSRPAYQETQYF
>TRBV5-1|TRBD2|TRBJ2-3|NA
TGCGCCAGCAGCTCCAGCGGGGGGGGCACAGATACGCAGTATTTT
CASSSSGGGTDTQYF
>TRBV29-1|NA|TRBJ1-3|NA
TGCAGCGTTATTCCTAACTCTGGAAACACCATATATTTT
CSVIPNSGNTIYF
>TRBV9|TRBD2|TRBJ2-3|NA
TGTGCCAGCAGCGGACTAGCGGGGGGAGCAGATACGCAGTATTTT
CASSGLAGGADTQYF
>TRBV7-2|NA|TRBJ2-1|NA
TGTGCCAGCAGCTTAGACCCAGCTTGGGGGTTCTTC
CASSLDPAWGFF
>TRBV6-5|NA|TRBJ2-1|NA
TGTGCCAGCAGCGCCCCGGGGGAGAACGAGCAGTTCTTC
CASSAPGENEQFF
>TRBV4-1|NA|TRBJ1-2|NA
TGCGCCAGCAGCCAAATCGGACAGAGCGATGGCTACACCTTC
CASSQIGQSDGYTF
>TRBV5-1|NA|TRBJ2-7|once
TGCGCCAGCAGCTTGACGGGGGTCTCCTACGAGCAGTACTTC
CASSLTGVSYEQYF
>TRBV5-1|TRBD1|TRBJ1-4|NA
TGCGCCAGCAGCTTGGCGGGACAGGGGGATGAAAAACTGTTTTTT
CASSLAGQGDEKLFF
>TRBV7-2|NA|TRBJ1-1|NA
TGTGCCAGCAGCTTAGACAGATACACTGAAGCTTTCTTT
CASSLDRYTEAFF
>TRBV14|TRBD1|TRBJ1-6|NA
TGTGCCAGCAGCCAAGTCACGTCAATAAGGACAGGGGTCAATTCACCCCTCCACTTT
CASSQVTSIRTGVNSPLHF
>TRBV7-9|TRBD2|TRBJ2-1|NA
TGTGCCAGCAGCCGCGCTCTAGCGGGCTACAATGAGCAGTTCTTC
CASSRALAGYNEQFF
>TRBV2|NA|TRBJ1-6|once
TGTGCCAGCAGAATAGGGGAATCACCCCTCCACTTT
CASRIGESPLHF